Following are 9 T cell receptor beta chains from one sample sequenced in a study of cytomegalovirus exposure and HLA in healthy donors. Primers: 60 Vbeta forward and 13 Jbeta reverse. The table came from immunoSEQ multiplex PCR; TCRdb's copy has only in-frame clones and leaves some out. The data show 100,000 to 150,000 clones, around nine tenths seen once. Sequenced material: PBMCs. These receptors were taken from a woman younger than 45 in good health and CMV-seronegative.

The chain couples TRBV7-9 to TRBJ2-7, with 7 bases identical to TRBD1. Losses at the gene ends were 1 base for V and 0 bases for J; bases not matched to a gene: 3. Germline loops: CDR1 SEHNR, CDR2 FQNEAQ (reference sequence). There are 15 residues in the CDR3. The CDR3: CASSLGGGGSYEQYF. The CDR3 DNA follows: TGTGCCAGCAGCTTAGGAGGGGGCGGCTCCTACGAGCAGTACTTC.

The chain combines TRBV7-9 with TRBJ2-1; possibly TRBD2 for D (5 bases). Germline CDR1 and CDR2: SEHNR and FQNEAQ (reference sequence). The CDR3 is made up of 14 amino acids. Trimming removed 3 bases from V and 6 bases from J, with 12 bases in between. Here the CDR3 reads CASSFPAARNEQFF. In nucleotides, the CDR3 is TGTGCCAGCAGCTTCCCAGCGGCGCGCAATGAGCAGTTCTTC.

The CDR3 reads CASSGGQYGYTF. The CDR3 bases are TGTGCCAGTAGTGGAGGACAGTATGGCTACACCTTC. The rearrangement uses TRBV19 and TRBJ1-2, with a weak D call TRBD1 (6 bases). V was cut by 5 bases and J by 5 bases, with 9 bases left in between. This CDR3 contains 12 residues. Germline V gives CDR1 LNHDA, CDR2 SQIVND (reference sequence).

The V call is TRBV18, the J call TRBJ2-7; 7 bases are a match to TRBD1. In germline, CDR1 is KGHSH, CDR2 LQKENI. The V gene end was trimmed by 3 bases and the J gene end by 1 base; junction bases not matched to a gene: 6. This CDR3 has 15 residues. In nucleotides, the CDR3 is TGTGCCAGCTCACCCAGGACAGGTGCTTCCTACGAGCAGTACTTC. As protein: CASSPRTGASYEQYF.

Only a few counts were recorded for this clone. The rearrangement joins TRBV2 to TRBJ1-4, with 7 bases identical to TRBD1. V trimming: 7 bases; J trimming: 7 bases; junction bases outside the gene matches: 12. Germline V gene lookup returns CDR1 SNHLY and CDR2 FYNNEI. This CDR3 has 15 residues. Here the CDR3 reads CASTGSRQGGEKLFF. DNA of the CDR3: TGTGCCAGCACCGGCAGTCGACAGGGCGGTGAAAAACTGTTTTTT.

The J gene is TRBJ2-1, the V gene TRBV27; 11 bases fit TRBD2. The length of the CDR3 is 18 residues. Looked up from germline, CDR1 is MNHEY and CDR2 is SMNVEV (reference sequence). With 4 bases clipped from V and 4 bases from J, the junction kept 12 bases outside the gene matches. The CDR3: CASSSPPSGGRGYNEQFF. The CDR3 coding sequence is TGTGCCAGCAGTTCACCCCCTAGCGGGGGGAGGGGTTACAATGAGCAGTTCTTC.

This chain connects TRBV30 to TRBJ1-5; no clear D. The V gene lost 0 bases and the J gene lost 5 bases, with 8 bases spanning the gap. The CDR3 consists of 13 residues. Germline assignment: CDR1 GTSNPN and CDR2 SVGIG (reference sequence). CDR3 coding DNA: TGTGCCTGGAGTGTAGCCTCGGATCAGCCCCAGCATTTT. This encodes CAWSVASDQPQHF.

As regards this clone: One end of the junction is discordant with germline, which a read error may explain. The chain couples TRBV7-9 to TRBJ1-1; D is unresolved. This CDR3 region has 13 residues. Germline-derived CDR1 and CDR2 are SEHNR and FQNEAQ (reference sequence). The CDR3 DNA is TGTTCCAGCAGCTTAGATTGGGGAGCTGAAGCTTTCTTT. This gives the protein CSSSLDWGAEAFF.

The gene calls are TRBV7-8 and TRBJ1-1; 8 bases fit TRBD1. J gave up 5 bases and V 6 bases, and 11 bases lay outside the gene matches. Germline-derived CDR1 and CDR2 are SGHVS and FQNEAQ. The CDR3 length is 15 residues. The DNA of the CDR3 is TGTGCCAGCAGGGTAGGCAGGGGGCGAGGGACTGAAGCTTTCTTT. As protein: CASRVGRGRGTEAFF.